The 24 T cell receptor beta chains presented below share a single source sample, sequenced in a study of blood T cell repertoires in COVID-19. The repertoire was sequenced with immunoSEQ multiplex PCR; TCRdb's copy has only in-frame clones and lacks some. The table records a few hundred thousand clones, roughly 91% of them present only once. The sample consisted of peripheral blood. Receptors originate from a man aged 25-45 years with acute or convalescent COVID-19.

V usage is TRBV28 and J usage is TRBJ1-3; tentative D call: TRBD1 (5 bases). Germline-derived CDR1 and CDR2 are MDHEN and SYDVKM. CDR3 length: 18 amino acids. V lost 6 bases and J lost 0, with 21 bases in between. The CDR3 loop is CASRNGGGTASSGNTIYF. The CDR3 DNA is TGTGCCAGCAGAAATGGTGGCGGGACGGCCAGCTCTGGAAACACCATATATTTT.

The rearrangement joins TRBV4-2 to TRBJ2-7; 7 bases map to TRBD2. The CDR3 totals 12 residues. Per the germline V gene, CDR1 is LGHNA and CDR2 is YNFKEQ. V shed 11 bases, J shed 3 bases, and the junction held 7 bases outside the gene matches. The CDR3 bases are TGTGCCTGGGCGCGGGGGATCTACGAGCAGTACTTC. It yields the protein CAWARGIYEQYF.

This clone was recorded only once. The rearrangement joins TRBV7-2 to TRBJ2-7, with 7 bases that match TRBD2. Germline CDR1 reads SGHTA; CDR2 reads FQGNSA. This CDR3 contains 15 residues. V lost 5 bases, J lost 4 bases, and 11 bases stayed unmatched. Here the CDR3 DNA reads TGTGCCAGCAGCGTAGATCCTAGCGGTCTGTACGAGCAGTACTTC. Encoded protein: CASSVDPSGLYEQYF.

The chain carries TRBV19 and TRBJ1-1; D is perhaps TRBD1 (5 bases). CDR1 and CDR2 from the germline V gene are LNHDA and SQIVND (reference sequence). Trimming removed 7 bases from V and 3 bases from J, with 9 bases in between. CDR3 size: 12 residues. The CDR3 here is CASKFRDTEAFF. CDR3 DNA sequence: TGTGCCAGTAAATTCAGGGACACTGAAGCTTTCTTT.

The J gene is TRBJ1-6, the V gene TRBV7-9; 8 bases line up with TRBD1. Looked up from germline, CDR1 is SEHNR and CDR2 is FQNEAQ (reference sequence). The CDR3 extends over 15 amino acids. V gave up 1 base and J gave up 7 bases; unmatched junction bases: 3. CDR3 protein: CASSLVQGANSPLHF. The DNA for the CDR3 is TGTGCCAGCAGCTTAGTTCAGGGGGCAAATTCACCCCTCCACTTT.

This chain joins TRBV28 and TRBJ2-7, with TRBD2 matching over 7 bases. The ends lost 7 bases at V and 5 bases at J; junction bases unmatched: 8. CDR3 size: 13 residues. Germline lookup yields CDR1 MDHEN and CDR2 SYDVKM. The CDR3 spells CASIGRGIHEQYF. CDR3 DNA sequence: TGTGCCAGCATTGGGAGGGGTATCCACGAGCAGTACTTC. The full variable domain, completed using reference TRBV28 and TRBJ2-7, is DVKVTQSSRYLVKRTGEKVFLECVQDMDHENMFWYRQDPGLGLRLIYFSYDVKMKEKGDIPEGYSVSREKKERFSLILESASTNQTSMYLCASIGRGIHEQYFGPGTRLTVT.

The J gene is TRBJ2-5, the V gene TRBV11-2; D gene ambiguous. Germline CDR1 and CDR2: SGHAT and FQNNGV. Trimming took off 3 bases at V and 6 bases at J, with 5 bases between the two ends. The CDR3 spans 11 residues. CDR3 coding DNA: TGTGCCAGCAGCTTTAGCCAGACCCAGTACTTC. It yields the protein CASSFSQTQYF. Filled out from reference TRBV11-2 and TRBJ2-5, the complete variable domain reads EAGVAQSPRYKIIEKRQSVAFWCNPISGHATLYWYQQILGQGPKLLIQFQNNGVVDDSQLPKDRFSAERLKGVDSTLKIQPAKLEDSAVYLCASSFSQTQYFGPGTRLLVL.

The DNA of the CDR3 is TGTGCCAGCAGCTTACGACTAACGGGCACCGGGGAGCTGTTTTTT. Translation: CASSLRLTGTGELFF. The chain has TRBV14 and TRBJ2-2; weak D call: TRBD2 (5 bases). The germline CDR1 and CDR2 sequences are SGHDN and FVKESK. Trimming pared 5 bases from V and 4 bases from J, leaving 14 bases between. This CDR3 is 15 amino acids long.

The V call is TRBV10-2, the J call TRBJ1-2, with 7 bases identical to TRBD1. Germline CDR1 is WSHSY and CDR2 is SAAADI. The length of the CDR3 is 16 residues. V shed 6 bases, J shed 8 bases, and the junction held 18 bases outside the gene matches. The CDR3: CASSYGTVTNYGGYTF. The CDR3 nucleotides are TGCGCCAGCAGCTACGGGACAGTGACTAACTATGGAGGCTACACCTTC.

The chain couples TRBV19 to TRBJ2-7; 9 bases fit TRBD1. This CDR3 comprises 13 residues. The germline V gene has CDR1 LNHDA and CDR2 SQIVND (reference sequence). V shed 7 bases and J 4 bases; nucleotides not matched to a gene: 5. This CDR3 reads CASKKDRGYEQYF. The DNA for the CDR3 is TGTGCCAGTAAGAAAGACAGGGGGTACGAGCAGTACTTC.

The chain uses TRBV19 and TRBJ2-4; a weak D match, TRBD2 (6 bases). Germline V gives CDR1 LNHDA, CDR2 SQIVND (reference sequence). V was shortened by 1 base and J by 0 bases, with 13 bases between the two germline ends. The length of the CDR3 is 17 residues. For the CDR3, the DNA is TGTGCCAGTAGTATAGGGGGGACTTTACTAGCCAAAAACATTCAGTACTTC. Translating it yields CASSIGGTLLAKNIQYF. Variable domain in full (rest from reference TRBV19 and TRBJ2-4): DGGITQSPKYLFRKEGQNVTLSCEQNLNHDAMYWYRQDPGQGLRLIYYSQIVNDFQKGDIAEGYSVSREKKESFPLTVTSAQKNPTAFYLCASSIGGTLLAKNIQYFGAGTRLSVL.

This clone was picked up one time. The chain links TRBV5-1 to TRBJ1-3; 8 nucleotides match TRBD1. This CDR3 comprises 18 residues. Trimming removed 4 bases from V and 0 bases from J; junction bases left unmatched: 12. CDR1 and CDR2 (germline): SGHRS, YFSETQ. CDR3 in DNA: TGCGCCAGCAGCCCGCAATTGACAGGGGTAGGCTCTGGAAACACCATATATTTT. This sequence encodes CASSPQLTGVGSGNTIYF.

The chain uses TRBV27 and TRBJ1-5; 8 positions agree with TRBD1. Per germline, CDR1 MNHEY and CDR2 SMNVEV (reference sequence). J gave up 4 bases and V 6 bases, and 5 bases lay outside the gene matches. The CDR3 is 14 amino acids. CDR3 DNA sequence: TGTGCCAGCAGCCGGACAGGGAATAATCAGCCCCAGCATTTT. The encoded protein is CASSRTGNNQPQHF.

In this sample, this clone turned up once. The chain is built from TRBV6-1 and TRBJ2-7, with D perhaps TRBD2 (5 bases). V was pared by 1 base and J by 2 bases, with 18 bases between. Germline CDR1 and CDR2: MNHNS and SASEGT. The CDR3 runs to 17 residues. The CDR3: CASSEGKGPRGTYEQYF. The CDR3 region has the DNA TGTGCCAGCAGTGAAGGAAAAGGCCCCCGGGGTACCTACGAGCAGTACTTC.

The chain combines TRBV4-1 with TRBJ2-7, with D possibly matching TRBD1 (6 bases). There are 16 residues in the CDR3. Germline CDR1 reads MGHRA; CDR2 reads YSYEKL. Trimming pared 4 bases from V and 0 bases from J, leaving 16 bases between. CDR3 loop: CASSRKDGQTSYEQYF. The DNA of the CDR3 is TGCGCCAGCAGCCGTAAGGACGGACAGACCTCCTACGAGCAGTACTTC.

The chain is built from TRBV7-9 and TRBJ2-2, with 14 nucleotides matching TRBD2. Germline loops: CDR1 SEHNR, CDR2 FQNEAQ (reference sequence). The CDR3 spans 17 residues. J was trimmed by 6 bases and V by 0 bases; bases with no gene match: 3. As DNA, the CDR3 is TGTGCCAGCAGCTTAGCCATGACTAGCGGGAGGGCCGGGGAGCTGTTTTTT. It codes for CASSLAMTSGRAGELFF.

V and J are TRBV19 and TRBJ1-4; 9 positions agree with TRBD1. V dropped 7 bases and J dropped 7; count of bases not matched to a gene: 4. Germline loops: CDR1 LNHDA, CDR2 SQIVND (reference sequence). The CDR3 runs 13 residues. This CDR3 reads CASKDRGFEKLFF. CDR3 in DNA: TGTGCCAGTAAGGACAGGGGATTTGAAAAACTGTTTTTT. Filled out from reference TRBV19 and TRBJ1-4, the complete variable domain reads DGGITQSPKYLFRKEGQNVTLSCEQNLNHDAMYWYRQDPGQGLRLIYYSQIVNDFQKGDIAEGYSVSREKKESFPLTVTSAQKNPTAFYLCASKDRGFEKLFFGSGTQLSVL.

The chain is built from TRBV7-3 and TRBJ2-2; 7 bases fit TRBD1. The CDR3 is made up of 13 amino acids. Germline-derived CDR1 and CDR2 are SGHTA and FQGTGA. V gave up 6 bases and J gave up 5 bases; unmatched junction bases: 3. The CDR3 reads CASSRQGTGELFF. The CDR3, as DNA: TGTGCCAGCAGTAGACAGGGTACCGGGGAGCTGTTTTTT. The full variable domain, with the rest looked up from reference TRBV7-3 and TRBJ2-2, is GAGVSQTPSNKVTEKGKYVELRCDPISGHTALYWYRQSLGQGPEFLIYFQGTGAADDSGLPNDRFFAVRPEGSVSTLKIQRTERGDSAVYLCASSRQGTGELFFGEGSRLTVL.

In regard to this clone: A read error may account for a junction end that differs from germline. The chain uses TRBV5-1 and TRBJ2-1; 11 positions agree with TRBD2. Germline CDR1 and CDR2: SGHRS and YFSETQ. The CDR3 has 16 amino acids. CDR3 amino acids: CTSSQKLAGAHNEQFF. CDR3 sequence (DNA): TGCACCAGCAGCCAAAAACTAGCGGGGGCCCACAATGAGCAGTTCTTC. The whole variable domain, remainder taken from reference TRBV5-1 and TRBJ2-1, is KAGVTQTPRYLIKTRGQQVTLSCSPISGHRSVSWYQQTPGQGLQFLFEYFSETQRNKGNFPGRFSGRQFSNSRSEMNVSTLELGDSALYLCTSSQKLAGAHNEQFFGPGTRLTVL.

The genes are TRBV3-1 (or the pseudogene TRBV3-2) and TRBJ1-1; possibly TRBD1 for D (6 bases). Trimming took off 6 bases at V and 5 bases at J, with 10 bases between the two ends. Germline CDR1 and CDR2: LGHDT and YNNKEL (reference sequence). This CDR3 is built from 12 residues. The CDR3 nucleotides read TGTGCCAGCAGACTTACAGGGACTGAAGCTTTCTTT. Protein sequence: CASRLTGTEAFF.

This chain uses TRBV10-1 with TRBJ1-1, with D possibly matching TRBD1 (6 bases). Between the trimmed V and J ends, which lost 2 bases and 1 base, there was a span of 11 bases. The CDR3 covers 15 residues. Germline values: CDR1 WNHNN, CDR2 SYGVQD (reference sequence). CDR3 in DNA: TGCGCCAGCAGTGAGCTCCGGGGACAGAACACTGAAGCTTTCTTT. Its protein is CASSELRGQNTEAFF.

The chain has TRBV10-3 and TRBJ1-2; D gene ambiguous. In germline, CDR1 is ENHRY, CDR2 SYGVKD. V lost 1 base and J lost 8, with 17 bases in between. The CDR3 totals 15 residues. CDR3 loop: CAISEFGRRSYGYTF. The CDR3 DNA follows: TGTGCCATCAGTGAGTTCGGAAGGAGATCCTACGGCTACACCTTC.

The rearrangement links TRBV6-5 to TRBJ2-7, with D perhaps matching TRBD2 (5 bases). This CDR3 spans 16 amino acids. V was cut by 0 bases and J by 2 bases, with 14 bases left in between. Germline V gene lookup returns CDR1 MNHEY and CDR2 SVGAGI. The CDR3 DNA is TGTGCCAGCAGTTACTCTACGGTATGGGGAGCCTACGAGCAGTACTTC. Amino acids: CASSYSTVWGAYEQYF.

The chain carries TRBV11-2 and TRBJ1-2, with unresolved D. Trimming stripped 4 bases from V and 7 bases from J, with 22 bases between. This CDR3 comprises 16 residues. Germline CDR1 reads SGHAT; CDR2 reads FQNNGV. The CDR3 DNA reads TGTGCCAGCAGCTCCTATCAGGAAGGTCCCAACGCTGGCTACACCTTC. Its translation is CASSSYQEGPNAGYTF.